This TCR beta chain was sequenced during a study of identical twins. The donors were all healthy and Caucasian. V lost 2 bases, J lost 1 base, and 3 bases stayed unmatched. This CDR3 spans 15 amino acids. Study outcomes and limitations: The analysis was cross-sectional rather than longitudinal within donors. Weaker excess twin sharing was observed in beta out-of-frame sequences.

This clonotype has at least ten counts. Its specificity is not known. TCRdb independently ran MiXCR on the 5' RACE reads; one entry per CDR3 protein. Of around 1.7 million distinct CDR3 sequences in the sample, less than 35% were seen once. Sequencing was carried out using cord blood. The J gene is TRBJ1-1, the V gene TRBV12-3 or TRBV12-4, with 8 bases that match TRBD1. This TCR was sampled from a newborn girl in good health. The CDR3 protein is CASSLTGQGNTEAFF. For the CDR3, the DNA is TGTGCCAGCAGTTTAACCGGACAGGGGAACACTGAAGCTTTCTTT.